This T cell receptor (beta chain) appears in the sequencing data of a study of cytomegalovirus exposure and HLA in healthy donors. After removal of 2 bases from V and 0 bases from J, the junction contained 4 bases not matched to a gene. This CDR3 contains 16 residues. CDR1 is SGHRS, CDR2 YFSETQ, per germline. The PCR used 60 Vbeta and 13 Jbeta primers. Profiled with immunoSEQ multiplex PCR; TCRdb holds only in-frame clones, not every one. The data contain some 95,000 clones, 77% of them singletons. The sample taken for sequencing was PBMCs. This clonotype was obtained from a man aged 50-59 years in good health and CMV-seropositive. The J gene is TRBJ2-1, the V gene TRBV5-1; 8 positions agree with TRBD2. CDR3 DNA: TGCGCCAGCAGCTTAAGCGGGGGAAGCTCCTACAATGAGCAGTTCTTC. Encoded protein: CASSLSGGSSYNEQFF.